This T cell receptor beta chain was sequenced in a study of blood T cell repertoires in COVID-19. The germline CDR1 and CDR2 sequences are SGDLS and YYNGEE. The germline V and J ends were trimmed by 3 bases and 1 base, with 13 bases remaining between them. The CDR3 contains 15 residues. The table came from immunoSEQ multiplex PCR; TCRdb's copy has only in-frame clones and leaves some out. Of around 130,000 clones listed, around four fifths are singletons. In this sample, this clone turned up a few times. The sequence came from a human donor in a cohort sampled during active COVID-19. Sample: peripheral blood. The chain uses TRBV9 and TRBJ1-2; maybe TRBD1 (6 bases). The chain's CDR3 is CASSATQGRNYGYTF. In DNA form, the CDR3 reads TGTGCCAGCAGCGCGACCCAGGGGCGTAACTATGGCTACACCTTC.